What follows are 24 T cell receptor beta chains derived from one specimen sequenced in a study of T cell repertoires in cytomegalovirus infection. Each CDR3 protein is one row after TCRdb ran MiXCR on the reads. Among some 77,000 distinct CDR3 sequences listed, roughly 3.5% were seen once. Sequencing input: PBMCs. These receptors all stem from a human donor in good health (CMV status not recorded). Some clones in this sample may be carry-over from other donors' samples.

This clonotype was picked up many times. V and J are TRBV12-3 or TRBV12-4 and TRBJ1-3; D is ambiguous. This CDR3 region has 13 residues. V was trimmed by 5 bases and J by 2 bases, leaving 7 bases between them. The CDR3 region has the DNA TGTGCCAGCAGTACCGGGACTGGAAACACCATATATTTT. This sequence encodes CASSTGTGNTIYF.

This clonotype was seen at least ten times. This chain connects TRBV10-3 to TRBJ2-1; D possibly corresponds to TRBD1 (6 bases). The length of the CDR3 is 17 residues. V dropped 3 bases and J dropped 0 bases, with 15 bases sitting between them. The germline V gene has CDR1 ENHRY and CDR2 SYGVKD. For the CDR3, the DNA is TGTGCCATCAGTGATCCGACAGGCGAGAGCTCCTACAATGAGCAGTTCTTC. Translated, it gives CAISDPTGESSYNEQFF.

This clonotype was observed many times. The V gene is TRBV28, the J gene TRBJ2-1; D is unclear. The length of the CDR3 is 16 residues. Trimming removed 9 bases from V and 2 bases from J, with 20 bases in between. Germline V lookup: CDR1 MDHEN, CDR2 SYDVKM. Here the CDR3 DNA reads TGTGCCAGTTATAAGGGAAGGGTTATCACCTACAATGAGCAGTTCTTC. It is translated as CASYKGRVITYNEQFF.

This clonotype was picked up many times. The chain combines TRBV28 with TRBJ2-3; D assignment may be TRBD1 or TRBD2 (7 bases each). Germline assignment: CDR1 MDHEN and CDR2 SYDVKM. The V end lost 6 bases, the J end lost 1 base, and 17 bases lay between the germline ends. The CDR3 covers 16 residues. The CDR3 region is CASSQNQGGGTDTQYF. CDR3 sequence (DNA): TGTGCCAGCAGCCAAAACCAGGGGGGGGGCACAGATACGCAGTATTTT.

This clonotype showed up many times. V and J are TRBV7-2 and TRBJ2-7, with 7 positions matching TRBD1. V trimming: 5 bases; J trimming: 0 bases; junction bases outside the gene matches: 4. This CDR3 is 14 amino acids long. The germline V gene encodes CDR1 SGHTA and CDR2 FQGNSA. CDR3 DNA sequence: TGTGCCAGCAGCAAGACAGGGACCTCCTACGAGCAGTACTTC. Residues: CASSKTGTSYEQYF.

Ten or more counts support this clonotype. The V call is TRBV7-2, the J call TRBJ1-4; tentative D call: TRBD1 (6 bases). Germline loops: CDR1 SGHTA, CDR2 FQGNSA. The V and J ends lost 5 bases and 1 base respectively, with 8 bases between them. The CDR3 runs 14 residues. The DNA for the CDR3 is TGTGCCAGCAGCCTACAGGGAACTAATGAAAAACTGTTTTTT. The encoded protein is CASSLQGTNEKLFF.

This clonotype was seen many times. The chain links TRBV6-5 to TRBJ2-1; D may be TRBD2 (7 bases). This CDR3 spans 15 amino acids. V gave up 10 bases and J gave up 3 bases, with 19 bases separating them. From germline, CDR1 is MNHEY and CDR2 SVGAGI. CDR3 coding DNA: TGTGCCACCCAAAGGGGGGGGGTTGGCTACAATGAGCAGTTCTTC. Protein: CATQRGGVGYNEQFF.

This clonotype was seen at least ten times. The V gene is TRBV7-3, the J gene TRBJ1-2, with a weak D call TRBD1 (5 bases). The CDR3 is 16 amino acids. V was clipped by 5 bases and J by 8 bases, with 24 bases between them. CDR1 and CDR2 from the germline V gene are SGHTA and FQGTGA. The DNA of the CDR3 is TGTGCCAGCAGCCTCAAGGGCGGGCCGGGGGTATTCGGCTACACCTTC. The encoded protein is CASSLKGGPGVFGYTF.

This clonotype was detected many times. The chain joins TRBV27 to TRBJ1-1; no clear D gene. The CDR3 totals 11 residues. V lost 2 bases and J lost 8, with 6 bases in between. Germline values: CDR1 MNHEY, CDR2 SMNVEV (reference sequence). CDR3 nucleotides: TGTGCCAGCAGTTTAGGAATGGAAGCTTTCTTT. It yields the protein CASSLGMEAFF.

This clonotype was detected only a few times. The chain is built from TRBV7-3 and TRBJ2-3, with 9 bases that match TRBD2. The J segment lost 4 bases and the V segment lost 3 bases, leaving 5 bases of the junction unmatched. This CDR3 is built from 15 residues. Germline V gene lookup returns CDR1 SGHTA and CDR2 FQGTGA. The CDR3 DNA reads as TGTGCCAGCAGCTTCGGCGGGGGGGCCGCAGATACGCAGTATTTT. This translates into CASSFGGGAADTQYF.

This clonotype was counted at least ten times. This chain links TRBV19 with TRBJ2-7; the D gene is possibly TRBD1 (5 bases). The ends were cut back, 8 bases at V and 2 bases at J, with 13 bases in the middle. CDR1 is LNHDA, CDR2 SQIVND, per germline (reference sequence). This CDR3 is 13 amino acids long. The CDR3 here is CASSAQETYEQYF. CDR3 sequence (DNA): TGTGCCAGTTCCGCACAGGAGACCTACGAGCAGTACTTC.

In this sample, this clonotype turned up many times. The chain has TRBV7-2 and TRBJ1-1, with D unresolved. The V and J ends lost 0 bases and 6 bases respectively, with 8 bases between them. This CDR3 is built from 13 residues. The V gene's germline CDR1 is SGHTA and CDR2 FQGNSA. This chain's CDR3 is CASSLALEAEAFF. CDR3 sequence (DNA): TGTGCCAGCAGCTTAGCTTTGGAGGCTGAAGCTTTCTTT.

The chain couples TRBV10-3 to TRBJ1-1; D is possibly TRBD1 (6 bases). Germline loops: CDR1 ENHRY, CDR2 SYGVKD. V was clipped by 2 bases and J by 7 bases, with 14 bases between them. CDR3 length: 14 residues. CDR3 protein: CAISERTVPSEAFF. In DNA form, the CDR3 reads TGTGCCATCAGTGAGAGGACAGTACCTAGTGAAGCTTTCTTT.

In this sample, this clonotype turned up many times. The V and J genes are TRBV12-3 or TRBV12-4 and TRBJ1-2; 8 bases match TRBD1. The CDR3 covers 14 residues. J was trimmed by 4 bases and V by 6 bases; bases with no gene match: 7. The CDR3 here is CASRSTGASYGYTF. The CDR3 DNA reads TGTGCCAGCAGGTCGACAGGGGCGAGCTATGGCTACACCTTC.

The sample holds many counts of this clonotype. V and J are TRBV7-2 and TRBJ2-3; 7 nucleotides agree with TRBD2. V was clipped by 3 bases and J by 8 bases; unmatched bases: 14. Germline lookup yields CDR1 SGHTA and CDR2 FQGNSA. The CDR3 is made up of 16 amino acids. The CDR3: CASSFPNRGLPFTQYF. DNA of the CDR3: TGTGCCAGCAGCTTTCCGAATCGGGGACTACCTTTTACGCAGTATTTT.

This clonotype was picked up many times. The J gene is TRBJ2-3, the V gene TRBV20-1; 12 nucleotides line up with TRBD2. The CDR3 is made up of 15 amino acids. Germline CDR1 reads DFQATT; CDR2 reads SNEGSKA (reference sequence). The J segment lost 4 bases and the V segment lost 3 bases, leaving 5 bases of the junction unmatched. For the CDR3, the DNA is TGCAGTGCTAGCACTAGCGGGGGGACCGCAGATACGCAGTATTTT. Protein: CSASTSGGTADTQYF.

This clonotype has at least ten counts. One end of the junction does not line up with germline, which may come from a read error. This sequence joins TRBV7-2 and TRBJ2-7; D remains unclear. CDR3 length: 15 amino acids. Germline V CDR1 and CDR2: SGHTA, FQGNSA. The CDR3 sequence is CASSLVMWAEPPGHF. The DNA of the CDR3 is TGTGCCAGCAGCTTAGTAATGTGGGCGGAACCACCCGGCCACTTC.

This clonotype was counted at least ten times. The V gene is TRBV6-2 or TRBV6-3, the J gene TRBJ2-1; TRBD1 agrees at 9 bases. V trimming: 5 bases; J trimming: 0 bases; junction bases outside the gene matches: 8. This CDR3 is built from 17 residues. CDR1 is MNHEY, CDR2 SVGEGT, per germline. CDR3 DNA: TGTGCCAGCAGTAAAAAACAGGGGGCCTCCTCCTACAATGAGCAGTTCTTC. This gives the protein CASSKKQGASSYNEQFF.

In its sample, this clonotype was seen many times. The CDR3 bases are TGTGCCAGCAGCCTTCTTACAGCAGAGCAGTTCTTC. It is translated as CASSLLTAEQFF. J is TRBJ2-1 and V is TRBV7-8; no clear D. With 5 bases removed from V and 10 bases from J, the gap between germline ends came to 12 bases. The CDR3 totals 12 residues. CDR1 SGHVS and CDR2 FQNEAQ come from the germline V gene.

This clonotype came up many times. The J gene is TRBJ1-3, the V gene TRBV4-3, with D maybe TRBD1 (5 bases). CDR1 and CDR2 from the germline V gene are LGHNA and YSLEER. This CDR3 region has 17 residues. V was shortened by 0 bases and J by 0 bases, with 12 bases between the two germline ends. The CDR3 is CASSQDWGTLSGNTIYF. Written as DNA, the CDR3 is TGCGCCAGCAGCCAAGATTGGGGGACCCTCTCTGGAAACACCATATATTTT.

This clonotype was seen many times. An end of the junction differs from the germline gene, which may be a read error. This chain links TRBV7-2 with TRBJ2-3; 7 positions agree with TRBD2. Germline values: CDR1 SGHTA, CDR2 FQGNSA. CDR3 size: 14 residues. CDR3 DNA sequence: TGTGCCAGCAGCATAGCAGCGGGGACAGATACGCAGTATTTT. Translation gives CASSIAAGTDTQYF.

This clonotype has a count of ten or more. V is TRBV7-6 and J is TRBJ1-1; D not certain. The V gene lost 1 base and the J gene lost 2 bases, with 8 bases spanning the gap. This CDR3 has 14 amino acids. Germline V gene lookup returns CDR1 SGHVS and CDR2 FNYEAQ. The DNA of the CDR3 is TGTGCCAGCAGCTTAGGGGAGGGAAACACTGAAGCTTTCTTT. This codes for CASSLGEGNTEAFF.

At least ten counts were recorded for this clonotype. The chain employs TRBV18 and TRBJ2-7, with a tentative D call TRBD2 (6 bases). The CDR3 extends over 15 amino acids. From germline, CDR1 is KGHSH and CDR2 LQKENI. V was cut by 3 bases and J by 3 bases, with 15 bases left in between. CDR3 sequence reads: CASSPTGTPDYEQYF. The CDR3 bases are TGTGCCAGCTCACCTACCGGGACTCCCGACTACGAGCAGTACTTC. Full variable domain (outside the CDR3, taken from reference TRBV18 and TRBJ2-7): NAGVMQNPRHLVRRRGQEARLRCSPMKGHSHVYWYRQLPEEGLKFMVYLQKENIIDESGMPKERFSAEFPKEGPSILRIQQVVRGDSAAYFCASSPTGTPDYEQYFGPGTRLTVT.

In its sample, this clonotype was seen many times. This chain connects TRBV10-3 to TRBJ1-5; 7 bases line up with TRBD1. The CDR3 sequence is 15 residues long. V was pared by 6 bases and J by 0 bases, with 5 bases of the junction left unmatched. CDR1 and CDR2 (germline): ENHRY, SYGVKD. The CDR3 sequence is CAISPGTDSNQPQHF. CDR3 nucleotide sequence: TGTGCCATCAGCCCCGGGACAGATAGCAATCAGCCCCAGCATTTT.